This TCR beta chain was retrieved from a study of shared clonotypes between healthy human individuals (dated by TCRdb to 2020 to 2022). Background for the entire study: A couple of women and a few men aged 18 to 49 years were included in the cohort. Different laboratories and diverse techniques were used to prepare libraries and sequence TCR repertoires, to increase sequencing depth and limit assay-specific biases. For each donor, CD4 naive and CD4 memory were each given three plates, CD8 naive was given two plates, and CD8 memory was given one plate. Per donor, leukapheresis produced somewhere between about 0.85 and 10 billion PBMCs. The study deeply sequenced blood TCR repertoires of roughly five healthy adults to estimate repertoire size and the extent of clonotype sharing between individuals.

As to this clone: Which antigen it targets is not known. No base-level quality is on record; no much larger clone is a single base apart. This sample includes further DNA sequences coding for the same CDR3.

Using the deep immunoSEQ assay, multiplex PCR amplified TCR CDR3 regions from genomic DNA. Extracted genomic DNA from each cell subset was distributed evenly across all wells of several immunoSEQ 96-well plates, and each plate was treated as a replicate. For sorted subsets, approximately 190 ng genomic DNA, equal to tens of thousands of T cell genomes, was loaded into each replicate PCR. Purified libraries were quantified with a Qubit 3.0 fluorometer, sized on a Bioanalyzer 2100, and re-quantified with the KAPA Library Quantification kit. Every immunoSEQ 96-well plate was sequenced on a dedicated single-read 150-cycle Illumina NextSeq 550 flow cell. Per the original workflow: The immunoSEQ output contained only junctional sequences without quality scores, so filtering could not match that applied to full-length reads. Sequences were annotated with PyIR, a Python wrapper for IgBLAST v1.9, using IMGT germline references to assign V/J genes and CDR3. Reads were filtered out if the reads had weak V/J assignments (E-value above 1e-6), no CDR3, stop codons, out-of-frame junctions, or ambiguous translated residues. V3J clonotypes were defined as sequences sharing an identical inferred V gene, J gene, and CDR3 amino acid sequence. Percentage overlap between repertoires was computed as shared unique clonotypes divided by the size of the smaller repertoire. Repertoire richness was assessed with RTK rarefaction, the Chao1 estimator, and Recon v2.1 estimates of unobserved clonotypes. Generation probabilities were computed with OLGA for all TCRbeta clonotypes obtained by the gDNA method from a few donors. The immuneACCESS repertoire file appears here via TCRdb, limited to in-frame rearrangements. These files lack a portion of the clones; in checked studies, under half of the deficit traces to unresolved V genes, and the cause of the others is not known. From that table come the V and J calls and clone size; the DNA was used to work out D and trimming. The sample data list some 740,000 clones, and 80% to 95% of these were observed just once. Less than 25% of the sample comes from the top ten.

What the research found in general, with its limitations: Naive subsets generally had larger estimated clonotype richness than memory subsets did. The genetic and exposure-history diversity represented was limited by the small number of donors. Only blood was sampled, and tissue TCR repertoires likely differ from those in blood. Based on pairwise subsampling, the degree of clonotype sharing among donors was expected to be affected by sequencing depth. About 5% of naive CD4, around 4% of naive CD8, around 2.3% of memory CD4, and about 0.4% of memory CD8 clonotypes were shared across several donors. Compared with non-shared clonotypes, the clonotypes found in all four sorted-subset donors had higher generation probabilities. Even with the large sequencing depth, rarefaction of the sorted-subset datasets indicated that sequencing was incomplete.

CDR1 and CDR2 (LNHNV, YYDKDF) derive from the germline V gene (reference sequence). V is pared back by 0 bases and J by 1 base, with 4 bases lying between the germline termini. The CDR3 measures 13 amino acids from cysteine to phenylalanine. Only the CDR3 DNA stays, 39 bases, in frame from base 1. CD8 naive samples were obtained by positive selection for CCR7 among CD45RO-negative cells, yielding a CD45RA+CCR7+ population from which TemRA cells were excluded. Donors were healthy HIV-negative adults with no recently reported acute infections or vaccinations. Only Caucasian adults living in Nashville, Tennessee, USA were represented among the donors. Blood was collected by leukapheresis, and PBMCs were isolated by Ficoll-Histopaque density gradient centrifugation and then cryopreserved in liquid nitrogen vapor phase. Analytical flow cytometry was used to check the purity and quantity of every magnetically sorted T cell population. Genomic DNA was isolated from every sorted fraction and measured by UV absorbance on a Nanodrop 2000c.

Recombination joined TRBV15 with TRBJ2-7; no confident D gene assignment can be made. Sequenced input: naive CD8+ T cells sorted from blood. The meaning of the sample's cell subset or site label: CD45RA+CCR7+. The sequence was collected from a man between 25 and 39 years old in good health. At the DNA level, the sequence is TGTGCCACCAGCAGAGAAAATTCCTACGAGCAGTACTTC. It codes for CATSRENSYEQYF.